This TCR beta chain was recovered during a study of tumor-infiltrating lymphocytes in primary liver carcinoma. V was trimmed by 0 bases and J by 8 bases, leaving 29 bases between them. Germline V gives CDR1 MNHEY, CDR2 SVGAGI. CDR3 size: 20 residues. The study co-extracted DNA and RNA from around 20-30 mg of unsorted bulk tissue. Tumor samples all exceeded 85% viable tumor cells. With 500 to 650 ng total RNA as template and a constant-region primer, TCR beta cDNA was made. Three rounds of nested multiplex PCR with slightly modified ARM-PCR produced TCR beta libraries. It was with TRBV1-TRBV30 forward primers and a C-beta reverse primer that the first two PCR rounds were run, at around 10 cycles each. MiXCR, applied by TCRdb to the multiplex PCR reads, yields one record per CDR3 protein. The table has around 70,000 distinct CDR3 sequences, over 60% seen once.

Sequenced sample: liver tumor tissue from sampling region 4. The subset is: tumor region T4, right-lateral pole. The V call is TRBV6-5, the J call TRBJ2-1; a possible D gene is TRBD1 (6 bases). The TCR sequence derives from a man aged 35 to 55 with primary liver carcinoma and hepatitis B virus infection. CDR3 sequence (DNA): TGTGCCAGCAGTTACTCGATAGTACGTCTAGGGGGACGAAGGTATGATGAGCAGTTCTTC. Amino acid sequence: CASSYSIVRLGGRRYDEQFF.